The T cell receptor beta chain described here comes from a study of Graves' ophthalmopathy and Graves' hyperthyroidism. Study-level findings and limits: Ophthalmopathy progression cases were predicted by the model with 70.59% sensitivity and around 72% specificity. Also, most clonotypes expanded in the thyroid above 0.001 frequency appeared in blood.

This clonotype has a count of ten or more. The antigen is not known. J lost 7 bases, V lost 5 bases, and 8 bases had no gene match. The length of the CDR3 is 13 residues. CDR1 GTSNPN and CDR2 SVGIG come from the germline V gene (reference sequence). No ophthalmopathy within 18 months of follow-up signified stable hyperthyroidism. PBMCs had their origin in fresh peripheral blood (roughly 10 ml). RNA transcripts provided the template for amplifying TCR beta CDR3 regions. HTBI primers primed a first-round RT-PCR, and a second-round multiplex PCR followed. One entry per CDR3 protein results from TCRdb running MiXCR on the multiplex PCR reads. The sample records some 410,000 distinct CDR3 sequences, 20% to 25% being singletons.

V is TRBV30 and J is TRBJ2-7; TRBD1 aligns across 10 bases. The sample consisted of peripheral blood. The receptor comes from a woman in her late teens or twenties with stable Graves' hyperthyroidism. The CDR3 sequence: CAWSSGTGEEQYF. CDR3 nucleotide sequence: TGTGCCTGGTCATCAGGGACAGGGGAAGAGCAGTACTTC.